Described below is a single T cell receptor (beta chain) sequence and its context. Its specificity is unknown. J was trimmed by 3 bases and V by 0 bases; bases with no gene match: 6. Per the germline V gene, CDR1 is MNHEY and CDR2 is SVGAGI. This CDR3 region has 18 residues. The data stem from a study of tumor-infiltrating lymphocytes in glioblastoma multiforme. Multiple V-beta primers and a C-beta primer amplified TCRB from RNA. Unique molecular identifiers were not described for the libraries. TCRdb redid the calling of the multiplex PCR reads with MiXCR, one entry per CDR3 protein. The data hold approximately 20,000 distinct CDR3 sequences, with around 72% observed a single time. Overall study findings and caveats: TCR plus mutation findings rest on a single glioblastoma patient.

The TCR sequence derives from a male donor with glioblastoma. This sequence joins TRBV6-5 and TRBJ2-1; TRBD2 matches 12 bases. What was sequenced was peripheral blood. In DNA form, the CDR3 reads TGTGCCAGCAGTTACTCGGCGACTAGCGGGGGCATCTACAATGAGCAGTTCTTC. Protein product: CASSYSATSGGIYNEQFF.